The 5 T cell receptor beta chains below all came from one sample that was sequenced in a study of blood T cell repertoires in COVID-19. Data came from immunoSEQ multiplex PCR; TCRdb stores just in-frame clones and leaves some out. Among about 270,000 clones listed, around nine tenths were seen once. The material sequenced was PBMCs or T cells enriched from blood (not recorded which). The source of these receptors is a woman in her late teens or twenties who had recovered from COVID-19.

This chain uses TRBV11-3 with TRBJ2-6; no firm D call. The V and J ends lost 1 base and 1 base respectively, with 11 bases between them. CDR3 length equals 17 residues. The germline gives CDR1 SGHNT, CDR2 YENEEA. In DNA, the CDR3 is TGTGCCAGCAGCTTAGCTCGACTCAATTCTGGGGCCAACGTCCTGACTTTC. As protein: CASSLARLNSGANVLTF.

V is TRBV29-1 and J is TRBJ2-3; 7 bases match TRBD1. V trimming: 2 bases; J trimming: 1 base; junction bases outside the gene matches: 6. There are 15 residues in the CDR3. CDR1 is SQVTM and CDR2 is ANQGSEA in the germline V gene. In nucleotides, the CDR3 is TGCAGCGTTGAAATCTTTGGGACAGGCACAGATACGCAGTATTTT. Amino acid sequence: CSVEIFGTGTDTQYF.

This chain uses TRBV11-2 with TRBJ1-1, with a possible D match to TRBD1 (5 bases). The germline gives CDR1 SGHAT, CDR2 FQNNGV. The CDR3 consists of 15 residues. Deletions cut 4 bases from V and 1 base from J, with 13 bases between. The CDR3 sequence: CASSSSGVENTEAFF. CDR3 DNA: TGTGCCAGCAGCTCCTCGGGGGTGGAGAACACTGAAGCTTTCTTT.

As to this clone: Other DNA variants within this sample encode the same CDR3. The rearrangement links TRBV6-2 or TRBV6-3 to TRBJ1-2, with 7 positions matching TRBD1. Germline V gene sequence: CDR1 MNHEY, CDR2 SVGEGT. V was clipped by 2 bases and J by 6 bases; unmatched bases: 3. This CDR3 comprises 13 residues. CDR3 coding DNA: TGTGCCAGCAGTTACAAGGGGGCGAATGGCTACACCTTC. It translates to CASSYKGANGYTF.

The CDR3 region has the DNA TGTGCCAGCAGTTTAGTTCTGTGGGAGGCCAACGAGCAGTACTTC. Its translation: CASSLVLWEANEQYF. The chain is built from TRBV27 and TRBJ2-7; D is perhaps TRBD2 (6 bases). The V gene's germline CDR1 is MNHEY and CDR2 SMNVEV (reference sequence). Trimming left V 2 bases short and J 5 bases short, with 16 bases between. The CDR3 has 15 residues.